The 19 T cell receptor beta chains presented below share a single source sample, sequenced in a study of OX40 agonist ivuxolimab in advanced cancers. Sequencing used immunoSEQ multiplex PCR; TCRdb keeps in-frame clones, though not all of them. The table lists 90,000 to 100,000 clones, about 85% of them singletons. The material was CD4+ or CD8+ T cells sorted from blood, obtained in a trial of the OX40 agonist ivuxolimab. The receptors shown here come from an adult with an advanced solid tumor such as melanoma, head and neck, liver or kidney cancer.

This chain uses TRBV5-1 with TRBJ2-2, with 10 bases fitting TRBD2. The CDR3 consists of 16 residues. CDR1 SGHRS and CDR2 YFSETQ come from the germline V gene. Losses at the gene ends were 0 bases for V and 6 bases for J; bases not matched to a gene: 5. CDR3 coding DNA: TGCGCCAGCAGCTTGGCCCCTGGGACTAGCGCCGGGGAGCTGTTTTTT. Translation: CASSLAPGTSAGELFF.

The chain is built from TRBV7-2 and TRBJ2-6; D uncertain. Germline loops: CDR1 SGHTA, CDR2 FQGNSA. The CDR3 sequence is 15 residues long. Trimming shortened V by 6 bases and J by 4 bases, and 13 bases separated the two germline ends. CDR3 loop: CASSHATPGANVLTF. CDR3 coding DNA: TGTGCCAGCAGTCATGCAACCCCGGGGGCCAACGTCCTGACTTTC.

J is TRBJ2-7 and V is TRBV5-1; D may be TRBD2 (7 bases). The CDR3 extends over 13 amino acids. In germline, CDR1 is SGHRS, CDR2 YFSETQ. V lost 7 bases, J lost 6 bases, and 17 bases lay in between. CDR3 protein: CASCRGGDVEQYF. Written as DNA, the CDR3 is TGCGCCAGCTGCAGGGGAGGGGATGTCGAGCAGTACTTC.

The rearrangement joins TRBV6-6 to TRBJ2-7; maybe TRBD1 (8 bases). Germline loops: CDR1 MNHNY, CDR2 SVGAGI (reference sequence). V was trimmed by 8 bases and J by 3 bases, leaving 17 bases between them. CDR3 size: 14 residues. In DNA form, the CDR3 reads TGTGCCAGCGGGGGGGGGACAGGAGTCTACGAGCAGTACGTC. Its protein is CASGGGTGVYEQYV.

The CDR3 DNA reads as TGTGCCAGCAGTGGACCCCGGGACTTCTACGAGCAGTACTTC. It specifies CASSGPRDFYEQYF. This sequence joins TRBV6-1 and TRBJ2-7; the D gene is possibly TRBD2 (6 bases). V was cut by 4 bases and J by 3 bases, with 13 bases left in between. The CDR3 loop spans 14 amino acids. Germline CDR1 reads MNHNS; CDR2 reads SASEGT.

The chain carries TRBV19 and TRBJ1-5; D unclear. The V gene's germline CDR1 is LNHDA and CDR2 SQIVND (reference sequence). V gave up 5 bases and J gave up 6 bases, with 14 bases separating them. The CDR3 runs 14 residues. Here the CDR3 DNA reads TGTGCCAGTAGTCTCACCCCCCAAGTTCAGCCCCAGCATTTT. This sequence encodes CASSLTPQVQPQHF.

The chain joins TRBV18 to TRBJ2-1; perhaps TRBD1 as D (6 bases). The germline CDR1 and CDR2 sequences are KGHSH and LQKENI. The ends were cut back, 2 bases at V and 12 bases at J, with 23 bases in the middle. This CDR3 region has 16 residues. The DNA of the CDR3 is TGTGCCAGCTCACCAAGATCGGACCCCCAAATAGGGGGGCAGTTCTTC. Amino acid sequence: CASSPRSDPQIGGQFF.

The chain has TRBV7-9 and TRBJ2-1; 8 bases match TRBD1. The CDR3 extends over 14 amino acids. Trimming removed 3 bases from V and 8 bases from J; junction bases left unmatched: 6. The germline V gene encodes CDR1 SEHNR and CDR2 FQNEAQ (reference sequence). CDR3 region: CASSFGQGIDEQFF. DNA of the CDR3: TGTGCCAGCAGCTTTGGACAGGGTATTGATGAGCAGTTCTTC.

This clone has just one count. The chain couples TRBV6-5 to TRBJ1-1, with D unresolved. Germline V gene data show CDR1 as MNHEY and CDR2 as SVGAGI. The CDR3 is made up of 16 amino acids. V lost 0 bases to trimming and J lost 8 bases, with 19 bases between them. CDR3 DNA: TGTGCCAGCAGTTACTCGACGGGTACACTGAATACGGAAGCTTTCTTT. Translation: CASSYSTGTLNTEAFF.

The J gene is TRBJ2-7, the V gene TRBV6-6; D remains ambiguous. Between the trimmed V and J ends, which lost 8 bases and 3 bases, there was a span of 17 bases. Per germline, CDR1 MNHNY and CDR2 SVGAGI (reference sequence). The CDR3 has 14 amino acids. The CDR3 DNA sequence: TGTGCCAGCGCCCTCGACGGGTCTTTCTACGAGCAGTACTTC. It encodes CASALDGSFYEQYF.

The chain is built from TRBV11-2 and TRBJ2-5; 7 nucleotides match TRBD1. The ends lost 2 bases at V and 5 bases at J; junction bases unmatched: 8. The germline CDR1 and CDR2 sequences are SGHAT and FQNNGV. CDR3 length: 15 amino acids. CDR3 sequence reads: CASSLNRGRGETQYF. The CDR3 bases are TGTGCCAGCAGCTTAAACAGGGGAAGAGGGGAGACCCAGTACTTC.

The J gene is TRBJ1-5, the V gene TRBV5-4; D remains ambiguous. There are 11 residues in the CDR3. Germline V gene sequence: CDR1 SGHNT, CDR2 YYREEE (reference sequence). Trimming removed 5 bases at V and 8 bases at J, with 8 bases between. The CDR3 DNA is TGTGCCAGCAGAGACGCTGAGCCCCAGCATTTT. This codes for CASRDAEPQHF.

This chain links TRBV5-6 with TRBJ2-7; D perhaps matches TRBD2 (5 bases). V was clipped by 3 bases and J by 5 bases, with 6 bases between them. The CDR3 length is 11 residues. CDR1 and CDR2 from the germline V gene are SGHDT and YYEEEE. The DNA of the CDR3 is TGTGCCAGCAGCTCGCGGGACGAGCAGTACTTC. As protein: CASSSRDEQYF.

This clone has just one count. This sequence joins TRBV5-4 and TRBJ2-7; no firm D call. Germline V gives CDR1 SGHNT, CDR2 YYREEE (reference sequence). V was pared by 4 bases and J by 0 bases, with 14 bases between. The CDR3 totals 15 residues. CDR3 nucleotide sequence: TGTGCCAGCAGCCCCCAGGCCCGAGGCTCCTACGAGCAGTACTTC. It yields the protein CASSPQARGSYEQYF.

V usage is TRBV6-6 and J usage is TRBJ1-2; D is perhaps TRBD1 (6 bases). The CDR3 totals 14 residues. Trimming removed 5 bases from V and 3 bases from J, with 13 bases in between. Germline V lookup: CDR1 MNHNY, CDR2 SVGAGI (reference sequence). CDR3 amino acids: CASSGGGRHYGYTF. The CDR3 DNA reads TGTGCCAGCAGTGGGGGGGGCAGGCACTATGGCTACACCTTC.

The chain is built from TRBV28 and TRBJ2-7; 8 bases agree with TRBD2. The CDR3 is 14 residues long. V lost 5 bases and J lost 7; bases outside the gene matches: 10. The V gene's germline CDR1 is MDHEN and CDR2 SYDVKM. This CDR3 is CASSLSGTRGEQYF. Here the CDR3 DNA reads TGTGCCAGCAGTCTCTCCGGGACTAGGGGAGAGCAGTACTTC.

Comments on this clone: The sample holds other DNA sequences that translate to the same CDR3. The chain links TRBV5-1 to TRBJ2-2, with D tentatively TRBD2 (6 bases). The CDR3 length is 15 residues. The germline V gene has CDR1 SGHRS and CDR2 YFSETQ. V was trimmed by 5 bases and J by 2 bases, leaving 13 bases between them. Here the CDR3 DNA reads TGCGCCAGCAGGTCGGGACTCGGTAACACCGGGGAGCTGTTTTTT. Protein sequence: CASRSGLGNTGELFF.

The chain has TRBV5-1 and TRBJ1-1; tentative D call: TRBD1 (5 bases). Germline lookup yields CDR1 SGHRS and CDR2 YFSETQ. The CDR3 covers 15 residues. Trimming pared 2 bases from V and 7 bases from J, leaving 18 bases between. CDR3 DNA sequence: TGCGCCAGCAGCTTATTATCCGAGTGGAGGGGTGAAGCTTTCTTT. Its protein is CASSLLSEWRGEAFF.

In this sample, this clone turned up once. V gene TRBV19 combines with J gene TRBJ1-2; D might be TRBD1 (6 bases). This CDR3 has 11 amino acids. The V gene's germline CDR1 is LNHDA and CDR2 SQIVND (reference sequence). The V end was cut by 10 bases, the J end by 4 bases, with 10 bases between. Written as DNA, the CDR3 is TGTGCCACCACGACAGGCTATGGCTACACCTTC. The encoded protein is CATTTGYGYTF.